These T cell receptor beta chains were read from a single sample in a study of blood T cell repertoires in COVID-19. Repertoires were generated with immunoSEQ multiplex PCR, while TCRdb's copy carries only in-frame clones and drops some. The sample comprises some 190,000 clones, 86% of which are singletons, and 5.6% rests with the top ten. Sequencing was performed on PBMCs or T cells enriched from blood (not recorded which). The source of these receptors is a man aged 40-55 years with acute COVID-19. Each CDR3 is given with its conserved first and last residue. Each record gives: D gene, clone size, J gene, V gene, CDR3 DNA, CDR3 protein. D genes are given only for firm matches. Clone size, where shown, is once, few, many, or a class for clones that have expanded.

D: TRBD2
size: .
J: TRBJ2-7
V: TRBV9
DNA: TGTGCCAGCACCCCTCAAGGGGAGCCTAGCGGGATCCACGAGCAGTACTTC
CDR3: CASTPQGEPSGIHEQYF

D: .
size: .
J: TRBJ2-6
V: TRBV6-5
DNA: TGTGCCAGCAGTCCTAGCTCTGGGGCCAACGTCCTGACTTTC
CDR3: CASSPSSGANVLTF

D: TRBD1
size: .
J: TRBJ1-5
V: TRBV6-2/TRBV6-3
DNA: TGTGTCACCCGCCCCCAGGGGGCCTTTCAGCCCCAGCATTTT
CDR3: CVTRPQGAFQPQHF

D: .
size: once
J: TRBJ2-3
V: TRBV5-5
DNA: TGTGCCAGCAGCTCCCAGAAGGGGTCAGATACGCAGTATTTT
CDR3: CASSSQKGSDTQYF

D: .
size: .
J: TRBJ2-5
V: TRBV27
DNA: TGTGCCAGCAGTTTGCTGGGAGGGGGAAGAGAGACCCAGTACTTC
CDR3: CASSLLGGGRETQYF

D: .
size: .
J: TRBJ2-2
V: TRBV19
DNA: TGTGCCAGTAAGGAGTCCGGGAGACTGTTTATCGGGGAGCTGTTTTTT
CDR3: CASKESGRLFIGELFF

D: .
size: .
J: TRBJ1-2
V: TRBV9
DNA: TGTGCCAGCAGCGTAGAAGGGAGTGGCTACACCTTC
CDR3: CASSVEGSGYTF

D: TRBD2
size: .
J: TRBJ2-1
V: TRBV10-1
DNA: TGCGCCAGTTCTAGCGGGAGAGTATCCTACAATGAGCAGTTCTTC
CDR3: CASSSGRVSYNEQFF

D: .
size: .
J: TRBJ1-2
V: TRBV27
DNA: TGTGCCAGTAGGAGTAACTATGGCTACACCTTC
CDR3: CASRSNYGYTF

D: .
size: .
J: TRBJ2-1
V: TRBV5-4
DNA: TGTGCCAGCAGCGTAAATGGACACCTAACTTACAATGAGCAGTTCTTC
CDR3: CASSVNGHLTYNEQFF

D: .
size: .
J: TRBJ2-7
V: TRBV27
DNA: TGTGCCAGCAGTTTATCGGGGGGATCGTCGGACGAGCAGTACTTC
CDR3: CASSLSGGSSDEQYF

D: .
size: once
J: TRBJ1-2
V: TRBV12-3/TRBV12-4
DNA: TGTGCCAGCAGTTTCGCCAGGGTTTATGGCTACACCTTC
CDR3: CASSFARVYGYTF

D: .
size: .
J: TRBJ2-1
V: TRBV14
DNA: TGTGCCAGCAGCGAGGGTCCCTACAATGAGCAGTTCTTC
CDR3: CASSEGPYNEQFF

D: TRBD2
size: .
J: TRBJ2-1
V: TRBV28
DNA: TGTGCCAGCAGTAGCGGTGCTAGCGGTGACAATGAGCAGTTCTTC
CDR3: CASSSGASGDNEQFF

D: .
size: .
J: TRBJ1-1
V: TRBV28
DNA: TGTGCCAGCAGCTTGGCAGGGGCCAGGGGAGGGACTGAAGCTTTCTTT
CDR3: CASSLAGARGGTEAFF

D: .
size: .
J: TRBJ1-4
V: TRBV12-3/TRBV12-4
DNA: TGTGCCAGCTGGCAGGGTAGTCATGAAAAACTGTTTTTT
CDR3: CASWQGSHEKLFF

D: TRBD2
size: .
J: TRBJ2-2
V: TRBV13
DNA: TGTGCCAGCAGCTTAGCCCGCGGGAGGGGAACCGGGGAGCTGTTTTTT
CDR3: CASSLARGRGTGELFF